The text below deals with one TCR beta chain. The method was immunoSEQ multiplex PCR; TCRdb's version includes in-frame clones alone and lacks a portion of them. Found here are over 100,000 clones, approximately 88% of them singletons; the top ten hold approximately 3.5%. This sample was taken from a study of control samples from healthy donors and cancer patients. Germline V gene lookup returns CDR1 SGDLS and CDR2 YYNGEE. The length of the CDR3 is 17 residues. Losses at the gene ends were 4 bases for V and 1 base for J; bases not matched to a gene: 4. The sample was blood. The genes are TRBV9 and TRBJ2-2; TRBD2 matches at 13 bases. The sequence derives from a man in his forties in good health. The CDR3 DNA reads as TGTGCCAGCAGCTCCCGACTAGCGGGGGGGAACACCGGGGAGCTGTTTTTT. It specifies CASSSRLAGGNTGELFF.